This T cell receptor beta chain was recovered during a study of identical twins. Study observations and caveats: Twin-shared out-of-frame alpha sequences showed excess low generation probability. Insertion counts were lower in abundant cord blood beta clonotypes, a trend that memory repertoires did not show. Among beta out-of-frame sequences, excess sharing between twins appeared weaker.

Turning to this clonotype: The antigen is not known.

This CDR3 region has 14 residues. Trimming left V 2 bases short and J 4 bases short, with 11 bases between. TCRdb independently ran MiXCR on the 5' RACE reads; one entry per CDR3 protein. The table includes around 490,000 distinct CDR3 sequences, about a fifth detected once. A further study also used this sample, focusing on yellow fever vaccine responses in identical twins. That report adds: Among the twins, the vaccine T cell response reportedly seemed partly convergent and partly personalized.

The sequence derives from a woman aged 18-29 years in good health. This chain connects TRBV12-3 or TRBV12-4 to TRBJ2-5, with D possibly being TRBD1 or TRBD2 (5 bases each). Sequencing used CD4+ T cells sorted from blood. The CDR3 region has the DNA TGTGCCAGCAGTTTACTAGGGGCGGGAGAGACCCAGTACTTC. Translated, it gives CASSLLGAGETQYF.